The 8 T cell receptor beta chains reported below all come from one sample, sequenced in a study of OX40 agonist ivuxolimab in advanced cancers. Library method: the immunoSEQ multiplex PCR assay. TCRdb obtained this table from immuneACCESS and retained in-frame rearrangements with V and J assigned. These tables miss some clones; where compared with another copy, unresolved V genes account for less than half of the shortfall, and the remainder is unexplained. The sample data list some 40,000 clones, and 75% to 85% of these were observed just once. The ten top clones hold less than 25% of the sample. Material: CD4+ or CD8+ T cells sorted from blood, obtained in a trial of the OX40 agonist ivuxolimab. Source of these receptors: an adult with an advanced solid tumor such as melanoma, head and neck, liver or kidney cancer.

The CDR3 reads CASGPGGSYNEQFF. The CDR3 DNA sequence: TGTGCTAGTGGTCCAGGGGGCTCCTACAATGAGCAGTTCTTC. The chain links TRBV12-5 to TRBJ2-1, with 7 bases fitting TRBD1. The J segment lost 0 bases and the V segment lost 5 bases, leaving 1 base of the junction unmatched. The CDR3 has 14 residues. CDR1 and CDR2 from the germline V gene are LGHNT and FRNRAP.

This clone appeared a single time. The chain joins TRBV27 to TRBJ2-7, with 7 bases fitting TRBD1. The CDR3 sequence is 13 residues long. CDR1 and CDR2 from the germline V gene are MNHEY and SMNVEV (reference sequence). V shed 3 bases, J shed 3 bases, and the junction held 2 bases outside the gene matches. CDR3 nucleotides: TGTGCCAGCAGTTTGGGACAGCACTACGAGCAGTACTTC. It yields the protein CASSLGQHYEQYF.

The chain recombines TRBV7-9 with TRBJ1-3, with D uncertain. CDR1 and CDR2 from the germline V gene are SEHNR and FQNEAQ (reference sequence). CDR3 length: 14 residues. The V end was cut by 11 bases, the J end by 0 bases, with 14 bases between. This CDR3 reads CAVPEPSSGNTIYF. The CDR3 region has the DNA TGTGCCGTTCCCGAACCTAGCTCTGGAAACACCATATATTTT.

This clone has just a few counts. The V gene is TRBV15, the J gene TRBJ2-7; TRBD2 agrees at 9 bases. Germline V CDR1 and CDR2: LNHNV, YYDKDF (reference sequence). This CDR3 has 15 residues. J was trimmed by 2 bases and V by 0 bases; bases with no gene match: 2. The DNA of the CDR3 is TGTGCCACCAGCAGAGAGCGGGGGGGCCCCTACGAGCAGTACTTC. Translating gives CATSRERGGPYEQYF.

The rearrangement links TRBV9 to TRBJ1-1; D unclear. This CDR3 is built from 13 residues. V shed 0 bases and J shed 5 bases, with 8 bases lying between them. The V gene's germline CDR1 is SGDLS and CDR2 YYNGEE. CDR3: CASSVEFRTEAFF. The CDR3 bases are TGTGCCAGCAGCGTAGAGTTTAGGACTGAAGCTTTCTTT.

This chain connects TRBV9 to TRBJ2-5, with 12 nucleotides matching TRBD2. The V segment lost 3 bases and the J segment 2 bases; nucleotides outside the gene matches: 11. The CDR3 consists of 18 residues. Germline values: CDR1 SGDLS, CDR2 YYNGEE. The CDR3: CASSAHRTSGILQETQYF. CDR3 nucleotide sequence: TGTGCCAGCAGCGCCCATAGGACTAGCGGGATTTTACAAGAGACCCAGTACTTC.

The chain carries TRBV7-9 and TRBJ1-4, with 9 bases lining up with TRBD1. This CDR3 comprises 15 residues. J lost 7 bases, V lost 5 bases, and 8 bases had no gene match. Germline CDR1 is SEHNR and CDR2 is FQNEAQ (reference sequence). CDR3 in amino acids: CASSPATGGREKLFF. DNA for the CDR3: TGTGCCAGCAGCCCCGCTACAGGGGGCCGTGAAAAACTGTTTTTT.

V and J are TRBV10-3 and TRBJ2-2; D remains ambiguous. The germline V gene encodes CDR1 ENHRY and CDR2 SYGVKD. With 2 bases removed from V and 6 bases from J, the gap between germline ends came to 10 bases. This CDR3 is 14 amino acids long. The CDR3 region has the DNA TGTGCCATCAGTGAGGAGGCGAAGGCCGGGGAGCTGTTTTTT. Its protein product is CAISEEAKAGELFF.